This T cell receptor beta chain was captured in a study of shared clonotypes between healthy human individuals. Sequencing was performed with immunoSEQ multiplex PCR; in TCRdb, only in-frame clones are kept and a portion is missing. The sample holds approximately 650,000 clones, about 95% seen once. Comment on this clone: Its antigen is still unknown.

Study conclusions and caveats: Clonotype sharing across several donors was observed for around 5% of naive CD4 clonotypes.

Terminally differentiated effector memory CD45RA+ cells were excluded from the naive CD8 cells, which were CD45RO-negative and positively selected for CCR7. The origin of this receptor is a woman aged 25 to 45 in good health. Sequenced: naive CD8+ T cells sorted from blood.

The CDR3 sequence: CASSERQGAYEQYF. DNA for the CDR3: TGCGCCAGCAGTGAGCGTCAGGGGGCCTACGAGCAGTACTTC. The J gene is TRBJ2-7, the V gene TRBV10-1; 7 bases fit TRBD1. Germline CDR1 is WNHNN and CDR2 is SYGVQD (reference sequence). The length of the CDR3 is 14 residues. V shed 2 bases and J 2 bases; nucleotides not matched to a gene: 3.